These T cell receptor beta chains were read from a single sample in a study of beta chain features in type 1 diabetes. Repertoires were generated with immunoSEQ multiplex PCR, while TCRdb's copy carries only in-frame clones and drops some. The table includes roughly 400,000 clones, around a tenth detected once. The sequenced sample consisted of central memory CD4+ T cells from blood. These receptors originate from a man aged 25-45 years with type 1 diabetes. The CDR3 runs from the conserved cysteine through the conserved F or W. A D gene is named only where the DNA matches it firmly. Where a row states a size, it is once, few, many or the class of an expanded clone; other rows omit it.

length	V	J	D	size	DNA	CDR3
13	TRBV19	TRBJ1-2	NA	many	TGTGCCAGTAGTCAAGACAGATCCTATGGCTACACCTTC	CASSQDRSYGYTF
11	TRBV20-1	TRBJ2-3	NA	NA	TGCAGTGCTCTCCCCCGAGATACGCAGTATTTT	CSALPRDTQYF
19	TRBV4-1	TRBJ1-4	NA	few	TGCGCCAGCAGCCAAGACCGTACGATCGAGGGGACACCTAATGAAAAACTGTTTTTT	CASSQDRTIEGTPNEKLFF
15	TRBV6-1	TRBJ1-4	NA	once	TGTGCCAGCAGTGAATGGGGAGGGATCAATGAAAAACTGTTTTTT	CASSEWGGINEKLFF
15	TRBV7-2	TRBJ2-7	TRBD1	many	TGTGCCAGCACCCTATCCTTTGGACAGGGCTACGAGCAGTACTTC	CASTLSFGQGYEQYF
15	TRBV7-9	TRBJ1-5	NA	few	TGTGCCAGCAGCTTAGTAGCAGGGGGCAATCAGCCCCAGCATTTT	CASSLVAGGNQPQHF
15	TRBV30	TRBJ1-1	TRBD1	NA	TGTGCCTGGAGATTGACAGGGCCGAGGAACACTGAAGCTTTCTTT	CAWRLTGPRNTEAFF
14	TRBV10-2	TRBJ1-5	NA	few	TGCGCCAGCAGTGAGGGGGGGGCCAATCAGCCCCAGCATTTT	CASSEGGANQPQHF
14	TRBV7-2	TRBJ1-5	NA	NA	TGTGCCAGCAGCTTAGAACCATACCAGAAGCCCCAGCATTTT	CASSLEPYQKPQHF
16	TRBV5-8	TRBJ2-3	TRBD2	few	TGTGCCAGCAGCTTGGGGGGAGCGGGAGTAACAGATACGCAGTATTTT	CASSLGGAGVTDTQYF
15	TRBV7-2	TRBJ2-7	NA	NA	TGTGCCAGCAGCGTCGGGGGGACATCCTTTTTCCAGCAGTACTTC	CASSVGGTSFFQQYF
18	TRBV7-9	TRBJ1-1	TRBD1	NA	TGTGCCAGCAGCTTAAGTCGCTGGGACAGGGTCGGCGACACTGAAGCTTTCTTT	CASSLSRWDRVGDTEAFF
10	TRBV20-1	TRBJ2-7	NA	NA	TGCAGTGCCTACGACTACGAGCAGTACTTC	CSAYDYEQYF
15	TRBV7-2	TRBJ1-4	TRBD1	many	TGTGCCAGCAGCTTAGCGGGACAGGGAAACGAAAAACTGTTTTTT	CASSLAGQGNEKLFF
11	TRBV29-1	TRBJ1-3	NA	NA	TGCAGCGCGGGCTCTGGAAACACCATATATTTT	CSAGSGNTIYF
15	TRBV2	TRBJ2-1	TRBD1	NA	TGTGCCAGCAGCCGTGGGACAGGGGGCTTTGATGAGCAGTTCTTC	CASSRGTGGFDEQFF
15	TRBV11-2	TRBJ2-1	TRBD2	many	TGTGCCAGCAGAGGCCTAGCGGGAGGGCCCAATGAGCAGTTCTTC	CASRGLAGGPNEQFF
14	TRBV6-1	TRBJ2-7	NA	NA	TGTGCCAGCACCAGGGGTAGAAGCTCCTACGAGCAGTACTTC	CASTRGRSSYEQYF
15	TRBV5-4	TRBJ2-3	TRBD1	many	TGTGCCAGCAGCTTGGGAGGACAGGGTTCTGATACGCAGTATTTT	CASSLGGQGSDTQYF
16	TRBV10-3	TRBJ2-7	TRBD2	NA	TGTGCCATCAGTGAACCTAGCGGGAGGGCCCCCTACGAGCAGTACTTC	CAISEPSGRAPYEQYF
16	TRBV9	TRBJ2-1	NA	NA	TGTGCCAGCAGCGTAGGCGCCCAGGGAGGTACGAATGAGCAGTTCTTC	CASSVGAQGGTNEQFF
15	TRBV4-3	TRBJ1-2	NA	few	TGCGCCAGCAGCCAAGACCCGGGATTCCCAGGGGGCTACACCTTC	CASSQDPGFPGGYTF
14	TRBV6-6	TRBJ1-5	NA	few	TGTGCCAGCAGTTCGAAACAGGGTGAACAGCCCCAGCATTTT	CASSSKQGEQPQHF
9	TRBV20-1	TRBJ1-5	NA	NA	TGCAGTGCTAGGCAGCCCCAGCATTTT	CSARQPQHF
12	TRBV10-3	TRBJ2-7	NA	many	TGTGCCATCAGTGAGTGGGATTACGAGCAGTACTTC	CAISEWDYEQYF
11	TRBV7-9	TRBJ1-5	NA	few	TGTGCCAGCAGTGGGAGTCAGCCCCAGCATTTT	CASSGSQPQHF
13	TRBV5-1	TRBJ1-4	NA	NA	TGCGCCAGCAGTCGAGGGGGTGATGAAAAACTGTTTTTT	CASSRGGDEKLFF
13	TRBV5-4	TRBJ1-3	NA	NA	TGTGCCAGCAGCTTGGACAATGGAAACACCATATATTTT	CASSLDNGNTIYF
16	TRBV10-3	TRBJ2-1	TRBD2	few	TGTGCCATCAGTGTGCGAGCGGGAGGGCCAGGTAATGAGCAGTTCTTC	CAISVRAGGPGNEQFF
12	TRBV19	TRBJ1-4	NA	NA	TGTGCCGCCCGGGACGATAATGAAAAACTGTTTTTT	CAARDDNEKLFF
16	TRBV28	TRBJ2-3	NA	NA	TGTGCCAGCAGTTTTCGCCAGGGGTCCCCCACAGATACGCAGTATTTT	CASSFRQGSPTDTQYF
17	TRBV6-1	TRBJ2-4	NA	few	TGTGCCAGCAGTGAAAATCAGGGGTTCATTGCCAAAAACATTCAGTACTTC	CASSENQGFIAKNIQYF
12	TRBV6-6	TRBJ2-1	NA	NA	TGTGCCAGCAGTTACTCGGGGTCTGAGCAGTTCTTC	CASSYSGSEQFF
18	TRBV18	TRBJ2-3	TRBD2	NA	TGTGCCAGCTCACCACCTCGTGGAGCGGGAGGGATAACAGATACGCAGTATTTT	CASSPPRGAGGITDTQYF
13	TRBV2	TRBJ2-5	NA	few	TGTGCCAGCCGCCGGGAGAAGCCGGAGACCCAGTACTTC	CASRREKPETQYF
13	TRBV7-3	TRBJ2-5	NA	NA	TGTGCCAGCAGCTTAAGCGCGAGAGAGACCCAGTACTTC	CASSLSARETQYF
12	TRBV6-1	TRBJ1-5	NA	few	TGTGCCAGCACCGACCCCAAGCAGCCCCAGCATTTT	CASTDPKQPQHF
16	TRBV4-2	TRBJ2-5	TRBD2	few	TGTGCCAGCAGCCAAGACGGGACTAGCATCGCAGAGACCCAGTACTTC	CASSQDGTSIAETQYF
12	TRBV30	TRBJ2-2	NA	NA	TGTGCCTGGAGTGTAGGAGCCGGGGAGCTGTTTTTT	CAWSVGAGELFF
13	TRBV2	TRBJ2-7	NA	many	TGTGCCAGCAACCGGCGGTTATCCTACGAGCAGTACTTC	CASNRRLSYEQYF
14	TRBV5-4	TRBJ2-5	NA	many	TGTGCCAGCAGCTTGGTCAGTTCTCAAGAGACCCAGTACTTC	CASSLVSSQETQYF
12	TRBV28	TRBJ1-5	NA	NA	TGTGCCAGCAGTTTAGGCAATCAGCCCCAGCATTTT	CASSLGNQPQHF
15	TRBV11-2	TRBJ2-2	TRBD2	few	TGTGCCAGCAGCAAGGAGGCTAGCGGGACCGGGGAGCTGTTTTTT	CASSKEASGTGELFF
13	TRBV5-4	TRBJ2-7	TRBD2	few	TGTGCCAGCAGCTTCGGGAGCTCGGGACTAGCCGTGTTC	CASSFGSSGLAVF
12	TRBV7-6	TRBJ2-5	NA	few	TGTGCCAGCACTGATCCAGCTCGTGAGCAGTACTTC	CASTDPAREQYF
13	TRBV28	TRBJ2-7	NA	NA	TGTGCCAGCCGTCAGGGAAGCTCCTACGAGCAGTACTTC	CASRQGSSYEQYF